This TCR beta chain was sequenced in a study of identical twins. Study results and limitations: Whereas memory repertoires showed no such difference, abundant cord blood beta clonotypes carried fewer insertions.

As regards this clonotype: Its antigen is undetermined.

The ends were cut back, 4 bases at V and 5 bases at J, with 9 bases in the middle. The CDR3 sequence is 13 residues long. Germline CDR1 is SGHTA and CDR2 is FQGTGA. The authors used template switching to add a universal primer site and gave cDNA unique molecular identifiers. MiXCR, applied by TCRdb to the 5' RACE reads, yields one record per CDR3 protein. Of nearly 900,000 distinct CDR3 sequences listed, more than 9% are singletons. The sample was also linked to a second study, of yellow fever vaccine responses in identical twins. That report notes: Reportedly, twins' vaccine T cell responses looked partly convergent and partly personalized.

The gene calls are TRBV7-3 and TRBJ2-1; a possible D gene is TRBD1 (5 bases). The TCR sequence derives from a woman aged 18-29 years in good health. Sequencing was performed on PBMCs. In nucleotides, the CDR3 is TGTGCCAGCAGCTCGGACACAGACAATGAGCAGTTCTTC. This encodes CASSSDTDNEQFF.